The TCR beta chain under discussion was sequenced for a study of blood T cells in healthy people across ages. Study-wide results and caveats: The study found more naive CD4+ cells and higher diversity in long-lived than aged donors. Underestimates were what the diversity estimates from one million T cells were considered to be. No one knew whether donors had CMV, which possibly confounded expanded clonotype changes.

Germline V gene data show CDR1 as LGHDT and CDR2 as YNNKEL (reference sequence). CDR3 length: 12 amino acids. With 1 base removed from V and 5 bases from J, the gap between germline ends came to 6 bases. This clonotype was found a few times. Its antigen is as yet unknown. The use of a sample-barcoded 5' primer and a J-beta primer mix characterized a second PCR of about 6 to 12 cycles. TCRdb re-analysed the 5' RACE reads in MiXCR, keeping a single row per CDR3 protein. The table has under 800,000 distinct CDR3 sequences, more than 40% seen once. This chain connects TRBV3-1 to TRBJ2-7; D ambiguous. The material sequenced was blood. This receptor was obtained from a woman aged 55-70 years in good health. The CDR3 loop reads CASSQVAHEQYF. The CDR3 DNA reads as TGTGCCAGCAGCCAAGTAGCTCACGAGCAGTACTTC.